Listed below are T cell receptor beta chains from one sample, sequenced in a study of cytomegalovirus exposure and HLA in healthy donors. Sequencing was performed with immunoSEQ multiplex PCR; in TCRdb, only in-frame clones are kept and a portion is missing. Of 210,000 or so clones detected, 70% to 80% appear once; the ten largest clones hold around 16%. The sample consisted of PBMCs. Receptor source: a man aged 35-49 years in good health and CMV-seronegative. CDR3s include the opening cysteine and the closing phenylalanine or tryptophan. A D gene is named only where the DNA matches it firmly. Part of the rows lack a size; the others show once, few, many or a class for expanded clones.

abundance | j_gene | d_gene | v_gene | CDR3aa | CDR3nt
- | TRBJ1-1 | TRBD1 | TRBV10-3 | CAIRRQGLGTEAFF | TGTGCCATCAGAAGACAGGGGTTAGGCACTGAAGCTTTCTTT
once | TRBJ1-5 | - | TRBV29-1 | CSVGQGNNQPQHF | TGCAGCGTTGGGCAGGGAAACAATCAGCCCCAGCATTTT
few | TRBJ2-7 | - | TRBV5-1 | CASSLNGENYEQYF | TGCGCCAGCAGCTTGAATGGAGAAAACTACGAGCAGTACTTC
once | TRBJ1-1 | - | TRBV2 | CASSRSAQEGEAFF | TGTGCCAGCAGCCGAAGCGCCCAAGAGGGAGAAGCTTTCTTT
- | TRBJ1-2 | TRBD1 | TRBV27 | CASSFRTGHRDYGYTF | TGTGCCAGCAGTTTCCGGACAGGGCATAGGGACTATGGCTACACCTTC
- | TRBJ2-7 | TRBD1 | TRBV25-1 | CASSEFTGGGYEQYF | TGTGCCAGCAGTGAATTCACAGGGGGAGGCTACGAGCAGTACTTC
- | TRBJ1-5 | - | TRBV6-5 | CASSPEGHSNQPQHF | TGTGCCAGCAGCCCGGAGGGGCATAGCAATCAGCCCCAGCATTTT
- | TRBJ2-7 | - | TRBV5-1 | CASSLNLRPLDEQYF | TGCGCCAGCAGCTTGAACCTCCGTCCCTTAGACGAGCAGTACTTC
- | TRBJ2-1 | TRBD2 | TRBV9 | CASSVGGTSVNEQFF | TGTGCCAGCAGCGTAGGAGGGACTAGTGTCAATGAGCAGTTCTTC
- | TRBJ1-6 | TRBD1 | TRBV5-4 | CASSSSGTDNSPLHF | TGTGCCAGCAGCTCTTCCGGGACAGATAATTCACCCCTCCACTTT
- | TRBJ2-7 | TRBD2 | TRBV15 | CATSRGLAGGHYEQYF | TGTGCCACCAGCAGAGGGCTAGCGGGAGGCCACTACGAGCAGTACTTC
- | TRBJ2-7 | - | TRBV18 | CASSPLQGGGYEQYF | TGTGCCAGCTCGCCGTTACAGGGAGGGGGCTACGAGCAGTACTTC
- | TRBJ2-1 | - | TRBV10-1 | CASSEDGSTYNEQFF | TGCGCCAGCAGTGAGGACGGGAGTACCTACAATGAGCAGTTCTTC
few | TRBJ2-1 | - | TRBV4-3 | CASSQDLREQFF | TGCGCCAGCAGCCAAGACCTCCGTGAGCAGTTCTTC
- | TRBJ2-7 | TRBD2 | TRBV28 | CASSLAGGLEQYF | TGTGCCAGCAGTTTAGCGGGGGGCCTCGAGCAGTACTTC
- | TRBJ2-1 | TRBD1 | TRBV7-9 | CASSWTGDNYNEQFF | TGTGCCAGCAGCTGGACAGGGGACAACTACAATGAGCAGTTCTTC
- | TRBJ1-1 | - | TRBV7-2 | CASKHTGTYMNTEAFF | TGTGCCAGCAAGCATACCGGGACTTACATGAACACTGAAGCTTTCTTT
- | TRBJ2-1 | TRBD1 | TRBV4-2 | CASSQVDRGPQFF | TGTGCCAGCAGCCAAGTTGACAGGGGGCCGCAGTTCTTC
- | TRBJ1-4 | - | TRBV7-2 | CASSRRGDRNEKLFF | TGTGCCAGCAGTCGACGGGGGGACCGTAATGAAAAACTGTTTTTT
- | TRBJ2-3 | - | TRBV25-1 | CASTQKRSDTQYF | TGTGCCAGCACTCAAAAGAGGTCAGATACGCAGTATTTT
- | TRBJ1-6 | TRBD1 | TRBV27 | CASSSLQGALHF | TGTGCCAGCAGTTCCCTACAGGGGGCCCTCCACTTT
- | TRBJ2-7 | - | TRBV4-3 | CASSHDTTGSSYEQYF | TGCGCCAGCAGCCACGATACCACAGGGAGCTCCTACGAGCAGTACTTC
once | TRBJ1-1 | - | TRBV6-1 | CASSATANTEAFF | TGTGCCAGCAGTGCAACAGCGAACACTGAAGCTTTCTTT
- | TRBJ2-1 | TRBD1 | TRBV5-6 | CASSPPALGTGENEQFF | TGTGCCAGCAGCCCTCCAGCTCTAGGGACAGGGGAAAATGAGCAGTTCTTC
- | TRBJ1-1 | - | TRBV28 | CASSQGNTEAFF | TGTGCCAGCAGCCAGGGGAACACTGAAGCTTTCTTT
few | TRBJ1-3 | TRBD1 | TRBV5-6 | CASSQDRDGNTIYF | TGTGCCAGCAGCCAGGACAGGGATGGAAACACCATATATTTT
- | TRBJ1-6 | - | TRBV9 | CASSPRTSSPLHF | TGTGCCAGCAGCCCAAGGACATCTTCACCCCTCCACTTT
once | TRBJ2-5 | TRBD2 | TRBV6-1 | CASSEGGLGLETQYF | TGTGCCAGCAGTGAAGGAGGACTAGGTTTAGAGACCCAGTACTTC
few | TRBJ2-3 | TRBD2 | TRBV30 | CAWSRLAVSTDTQYF | TGTGCCTGGAGTAGGCTAGCGGTTAGCACAGATACGCAGTATTTT
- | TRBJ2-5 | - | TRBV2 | CASSETGLPRETQYF | TGTGCCAGCAGTGAAACGGGACTCCCTCGGGAGACCCAGTACTTC
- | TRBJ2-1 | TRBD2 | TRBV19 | CASSIGGAYNEQFF | TGTGCCAGTAGTATTGGGGGGGCCTACAATGAGCAGTTCTTC
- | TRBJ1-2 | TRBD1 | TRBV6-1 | CASSDRDRNYGYTF | TGTGCCAGCAGTGACCGGGACAGGAACTATGGCTACACCTTC
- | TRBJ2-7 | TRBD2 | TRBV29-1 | CSVEQRTSGPYEQYF | TGCAGCGTCGAACAACGGACTAGCGGACCCTACGAGCAGTACTTC
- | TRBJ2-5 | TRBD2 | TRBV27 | CASSLWGAGEQETQYF | TGTGCCAGCAGTTTATGGGGAGCGGGAGAGCAAGAGACCCAGTACTTC
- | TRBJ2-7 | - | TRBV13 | CASSGLRRVREQYF | TGTGCCAGCAGCGGCCTCAGGAGGGTGAGGGAGCAGTACTTC
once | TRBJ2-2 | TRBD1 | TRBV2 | CASRRTGLAGELFF | TGTGCCAGCAGAAGGACAGGCCTGGCCGGGGAGCTGTTTTTT
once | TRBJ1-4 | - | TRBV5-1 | CASSLGRVDEKLFF | TGCGCCAGCAGCTTGGGCAGGGTAGATGAAAAACTGTTTTTT
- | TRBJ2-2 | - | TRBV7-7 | CASSSWKEGATTGELFF | TGTGCCAGCAGCTCGTGGAAGGAGGGGGCGACCACCGGGGAGCTGTTTTTT
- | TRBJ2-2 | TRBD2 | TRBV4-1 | CASSQGRPLAGGPIGELFF | TGCGCCAGCAGCCAAGGACGGCCGCTAGCGGGGGGGCCAATCGGGGAGCTGTTTTTT
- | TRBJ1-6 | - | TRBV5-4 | CASSSIGGSYNSPLHF | TGTGCCAGCAGCTCGATCGGGGGCTCCTATAATTCACCCCTCCACTTT
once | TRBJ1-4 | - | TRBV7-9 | CASSPRGDSANEKLFF | TGTGCCAGCAGCCCCAGGGGTGACTCGGCTAATGAAAAACTGTTTTTT